This T cell receptor beta chain was found in a study of T cell responses to AZD1222 COVID-19 vaccine. This clone was seen a single time. Libraries were prepared by immunoSEQ multiplex PCR; TCRdb keeps only in-frame clonotypes and omits some of them. Of 110,000 to 150,000 clones in the sample, about 92% were seen once. The CDR3 covers 16 residues. V lost 2 bases and J lost 1; bases outside the gene matches: 6. Germline lookup yields CDR1 SGHTS and CDR2 YDEGEE. The sequenced sample was peripheral blood, obtained 28 days after the second AZD1222 dose. The TCR originated in an adult who received the AZD1222 COVID-19 vaccine. V gene TRBV5-8 combines with J gene TRBJ2-3, with 8 nucleotides matching TRBD2. The CDR3 nucleotides read TGTGCCAGCAGCTTTGTTCCTAGCGGGCGCACAGATACGCAGTATTTT. Translated, it gives CASSFVPSGRTDTQYF.